This paragraph covers one T cell receptor (beta chain) sequence. These data come from a study of blood T cell repertoires in COVID-19. For the study at large: T cells, B-cell-depleted T cells, or PBMCs provided the cDNA or gDNA that served as material.

Clones were sequenced by immunoSEQ multiplex PCR, and TCRdb holds only the in-frame ones, with some missing. The sample holds 150,000 to 200,000 clones, around nine tenths seen once. The CDR3 spans 13 residues. V was pared by 5 bases and J by 0 bases, with 7 bases between. V usage is TRBV12-3 or TRBV12-4 and J usage is TRBJ1-1, with unresolved D. The sequence derives from a man aged 18-30 years with active or convalescent COVID-19. Sequencing input: peripheral blood. The CDR3 spells CASSIKMNTEAFF. Written as DNA, the CDR3 is TGTGCCAGCAGTATCAAAATGAACACTGAAGCTTTCTTT.